This TCR beta chain was captured by sequencing in a study of blood T cell repertoires in COVID-19 (dated by TCRdb to the early 2020s). Background on the whole study: Samples from collaborators originated in the United States, Italy and Spain and spanned both the acute and convalescent phases of COVID-19. A freely available public database, intended as a resource for researchers studying the immune response to SARS-CoV-2, is where the repertoires were released. The prospective study material was composed of cDNA or gDNA derived from T cells, B-cell-depleted T cells, or PBMCs. A de-identified subject ID, COVID-19 status, age in years and sex were almost always included in the sample metadata. Deeply sampled blood TCRbeta repertoires from subjects exposed to, actively infected with, or recovered from COVID-19 were included in the dataset. HLA class I and class II types, where available, came from metadata supplied by the sample provider rather than from assay-based typing. The samples were drawn from the first 160 participants of the ongoing ImmuneRACE study and from over a thousand subjects provided by 6 global collaborators. Beyond this particular receptor, the publication reports: Clinical and demographic metadata were provided uncurated, with the amount varying by source and participant.

The collaborating institutions used their own protocols to collect whole blood in K2EDTA tubes. For TCRbeta analysis, collaborator samples were shipped as frozen whole blood, as isolated PBMCs, or as DNA extracted from either sample type. The CDR3 holds 15 amino acids from the cysteine to the phenylalanine. Of all the DNA, just the CDR3 is kept, 45 bases in frame from base 1. V loses 0 bases at its end and J loses 8 bases; junction bases beyond the gene matches: 6. Based on the germline V gene (reference sequence), the CDR1 and CDR2 sequences are LGHDT and YNNKEL. A note on this clone: The specificity of this receptor is unknown. No clone much larger than this one lies a single base away; base qualities are absent.

TCRbeta CDR3 regions were amplified from genomic DNA using the immunoSEQ Assay, a bias-controlled multiplex PCR. The paper's data handling went like this. Nucleated cell counts per sample were estimated from amplification of reference gene primers within the assay. To quantify the absolute abundance of each unique TCRbeta CDR3 rearrangement, sequence reads were collapsed and filtered. For each sample, productive Simpson clonality was calculated as the square root of Simpson's diversity index across productive rearrangements. Drawn from immuneACCESS, this table holds only the in-frame rearrangements with V and J called that TCRdb kept. Clones are partly lost; checked studies trace under half to an unresolved V gene and leave the rest unexplained. That table furnishes V, J and clone size, whereas the DNA furnished D and trimming. This sample lists about 94,000 clones; around 87% were detected once. The top ten hold 4.5% to 6% of the sample.

This chain joins TRBV3-1 (or the pseudogene TRBV3-2) to TRBJ2-3, with 9 bases matching TRBD2. The sample consisted of peripheral blood. The TCR sequence derives from a woman older than 75 with acute or convalescent COVID-19. The CDR3 here reads CASSQEGAGGGTQYF. The DNA reads TGTGCCAGCAGCCAAGAAGGAGCGGGAGGCGGTACGCAGTATTTT.